This T cell receptor beta chain was observed in a study of cytomegalovirus exposure and HLA in healthy donors. Findings and limits, study-wide: Later analysis placed DRB1 highest and HLA-C lowest in TCR association rates, which differed by HLA locus. Likely technical artifact: a cluster of highly shared sequence variants. Immune exposure information available was restricted to CMV serostatus.

13 Jbeta primers and 60 Vbeta primers were used for the PCR. TCRdb's copy holds only in-frame clones and misses some; the assay was immunoSEQ multiplex PCR. The table records some 90,000 clones, 75% to 80% of them present only once. Of note for this clone: Its antigen remains unknown.

The germline V gene encodes CDR1 MNHNY and CDR2 SVGAGI (reference sequence). The ends lost 7 bases at V and 2 bases at J; junction bases unmatched: 8. There are 15 residues in the CDR3. The rearrangement joins TRBV6-6 to TRBJ1-2; 9 nucleotides match TRBD1. The clonotype was recovered from a female donor in good health and CMV-seronegative. Specimen: PBMCs. The CDR3 DNA is TGTGCCAGCACCAAACCTGGACAGGGGAACTATGGCTACACCTTC. Its protein is CASTKPGQGNYGYTF.